A single sample is the source of the 20 T cell receptor beta chains below, sequenced in a study of blood T cell repertoires in COVID-19. Clones were sequenced by immunoSEQ multiplex PCR, and TCRdb holds only the in-frame ones, with some missing. The repertoire includes approximately 440,000 clones, roughly 91% of them detected once, and about 0.57% sits in the top ten. The sequenced sample consisted of PBMCs or T cells enriched from blood (not recorded which). These receptors all come from a man aged 18-30 years who had recovered from COVID-19.

The gene calls are TRBV6-6 and TRBJ1-3, with TRBD1 matching over 7 bases. Germline V gene data show CDR1 as MNHNY and CDR2 as SVGAGI (reference sequence). Trimming took 5 bases from V and 0 from J; bases not matched to a gene: 13. The CDR3 is 18 amino acids. In DNA, the CDR3 is TGTGCCAGCAGTCTCGGGCGGGGTAGACAGGGCTCTGGAAACACCATATATTTT. Amino acids: CASSLGRGRQGSGNTIYF.

The CDR3 protein is CASSLADAYEQYF. As DNA, the CDR3 is TGTGCCAGCAGCTTAGCGGATGCTTACGAGCAGTACTTC. The V gene is TRBV28, the J gene TRBJ2-7; D might be TRBD2 (6 bases). Trimming stripped 6 bases from V and 4 bases from J, with 13 bases between. This CDR3 spans 13 amino acids. Per germline, CDR1 MDHEN and CDR2 SYDVKM.

V gene TRBV6-2 or TRBV6-3 combines with J gene TRBJ1-2; perhaps TRBD1 as D (6 bases). From germline, CDR1 is MNHEY and CDR2 SVGEGT. Deletions cut 6 bases from V and 4 bases from J, with 12 bases between. The CDR3 consists of 13 residues. The CDR3 protein is CASSLQGGYGYTF. In nucleotides, the CDR3 is TGTGCCAGCAGCCTACAGGGCGGCTATGGCTACACCTTC.

The chain joins TRBV12-3 or TRBV12-4 to TRBJ2-3; D is uncertain. Between the trimmed V and J ends, which lost 3 bases and 4 bases, there was a span of 8 bases. This CDR3 is 13 amino acids long. DNA for the CDR3: TGTGCCAGCAGTTTTATCCGGTCAGATACGCAGTATTTT. Encoded protein: CASSFIRSDTQYF.

This chain joins TRBV9 and TRBJ2-2; no clear D. The CDR3 covers 15 residues. CDR1 is SGDLS, CDR2 YYNGEE, per germline. The germline V and J ends were trimmed by 0 bases and 3 bases, with 9 bases remaining between them. The CDR3 reads CASSVDERHTGELFF. For the CDR3, the DNA is TGTGCCAGCAGCGTAGACGAGCGACACACCGGGGAGCTGTTTTTT.

V usage is TRBV7-2 and J usage is TRBJ2-7; TRBD1 might be the D (6 bases). CDR1 and CDR2 (germline): SGHTA, FQGNSA. The CDR3 is made up of 15 amino acids. V lost 5 bases to trimming and J lost 8 bases, with 22 bases between them. The CDR3 coding sequence is TGTGCCAGCAGCGCCCAACAGGGTCTGGGGGCGAAGCAGTACTTC. It yields the protein CASSAQQGLGAKQYF.

CDR3 DNA sequence: TGTGCCAGCAGCTTGGCAGGAAATGAGCAGTTCTTC. It codes for CASSLAGNEQFF. The chain employs TRBV5-6 and TRBJ2-1; no clear D gene. CDR3 length equals 12 residues. V was clipped by 0 bases and J by 7 bases, with 5 bases between them. Germline V gene data show CDR1 as SGHDT and CDR2 as YYEEEE.

In DNA form, the CDR3 reads TGTGCCAGCAGTGGGGGACAAGCGATCACAGATACGCAGTATTTT. Protein sequence: CASSGGQAITDTQYF. This sequence joins TRBV2 and TRBJ2-3, with D perhaps matching TRBD1 (6 bases). Germline lookup yields CDR1 SNHLY and CDR2 FYNNEI. The CDR3 length is 15 residues. V lost 4 bases and J lost 2, with 13 bases in between.

The chain carries TRBV6-5 and TRBJ2-7; D is ambiguous. The CDR3 spans 13 residues. V lost 6 bases and J lost 0, with 9 bases in between. Germline values: CDR1 MNHEY, CDR2 SVGAGI. The CDR3 sequence is CASSGGISYEQYF. Here the CDR3 DNA reads TGTGCCAGCAGCGGCGGCATCTCCTACGAGCAGTACTTC.

This chain uses TRBV27 with TRBJ1-6, with unresolved D. The V end lost 5 bases, the J end lost 9 bases, and 11 bases lay between the germline ends. This CDR3 has 13 residues. Per the germline V gene, CDR1 is MNHEY and CDR2 is SMNVEV (reference sequence). In DNA, the CDR3 is TGTGCCAGCAGTCTAGAGAAATTTTCACCCCTCCACTTT. It encodes CASSLEKFSPLHF.

The chain recombines TRBV3-1 (or the pseudogene TRBV3-2) with TRBJ2-1; 8 bases fit TRBD1. The length of the CDR3 is 14 residues. Germline CDR1 reads LGHDT; CDR2 reads YNNKEL (reference sequence). J lost 8 bases, V lost 9 bases, and 12 bases had no gene match. The CDR3 loop reads CASTEGQGRDEQFF. CDR3 bases: TGTGCCAGTACGGAAGGACAGGGTAGGGATGAGCAGTTCTTC.

The rearrangement uses TRBV3-1 (or the pseudogene TRBV3-2) and TRBJ2-7, with 9 bases identical to TRBD2. The junction had 4 bases not matched to a gene; V was cut back by 0 bases and J by 7 bases. Germline values: CDR1 LGHDT, CDR2 YNNKEL (reference sequence). The CDR3 consists of 14 residues. The DNA for the CDR3 is TGTGCCAGCAGCCAAGAGGGACTAGCAAGGGAGCAGTACTTC. Translating gives CASSQEGLAREQYF.

This chain links TRBV28 with TRBJ1-2, with 11 positions matching TRBD1. The CDR3 runs 16 residues. Germline CDR1 is MDHEN and CDR2 is SYDVKM. Trimming at V came to 10 bases and at J to 2 bases, leaving 12 bases not matched to a gene. CDR3 residues: CAILPPGQGANYGYTF. The CDR3 DNA sequence: TGTGCCATCCTACCCCCCGGACAGGGGGCAAACTATGGCTACACCTTC.

The chain has TRBV13 and TRBJ1-2, with 8 bases identical to TRBD1. The CDR3 loop spans 15 amino acids. J lost 7 bases, V lost 4 bases, and 11 bases had no gene match. Germline loops: CDR1 PRHDT, CDR2 FYEKMQ (reference sequence). The chain's CDR3 is CASSSGQGSTVGYTF. The CDR3 DNA sequence: TGTGCCAGCAGCTCCGGACAGGGATCGACAGTTGGCTACACCTTC.

V is TRBV5-1 and J is TRBJ2-7; 9 nucleotides align to TRBD2. V gave up 4 bases and J gave up 2 bases; unmatched junction bases: 22. The CDR3 length is 20 residues. Germline loops: CDR1 SGHRS, CDR2 YFSETQ. The chain's CDR3 is CASSPNLREGPHMRTYEQYF. As DNA, the CDR3 is TGCGCCAGCAGCCCGAACTTGCGGGAGGGCCCCCACATGAGAACCTACGAGCAGTACTTC.

The V and J genes are TRBV5-3 and TRBJ1-2, with D maybe TRBD1 (6 bases). TRBV5-3 is annotated as an ORF whose role is uncertain. The V gene lost 5 bases and the J gene lost 0 bases, with 14 bases spanning the gap. The CDR3 is 15 amino acids. The CDR3 loop is CARRLYRVANYGYTF. The DNA for the CDR3 is TGTGCCAGAAGGTTATACAGGGTAGCTAACTATGGCTACACCTTC.

The rearrangement uses TRBV28 and TRBJ1-5, with D tentatively TRBD1 (5 bases). The CDR3 extends over 15 amino acids. V was trimmed by 3 bases and J by 2 bases, leaving 11 bases between them. Germline V gives CDR1 MDHEN, CDR2 SYDVKM. This CDR3 is CASSFGGVGNQPQHF. The CDR3 region has the DNA TGTGCCAGCAGTTTCGGGGGTGTCGGCAATCAGCCCCAGCATTTT.

This clone has just a few counts. CDR3 residues: CASSFEGAETQYF. The CDR3 nucleotides are TGTGCCAGCAGCTTTGAGGGGGCAGAGACCCAGTACTTC. The chain combines TRBV7-9 with TRBJ2-5; TRBD1 aligns across 7 bases. V lost 3 bases and J lost 4; bases outside the gene matches: 2. This CDR3 is built from 13 residues. CDR1 is SEHNR and CDR2 is FQNEAQ in the germline V gene (reference sequence).

This chain links TRBV10-3 with TRBJ1-1, with a possible D match to TRBD1 (5 bases). The CDR3 is made up of 13 amino acids. Trimming removed 9 bases at V and 4 bases at J, with 15 bases between. Germline V lookup: CDR1 ENHRY, CDR2 SYGVKD. The CDR3 DNA reads TGTGCCATATACCGGGACGGGGGCACTGAAGCTTTCTTT. This encodes CAIYRDGGTEAFF.

The chain couples TRBV7-2 to TRBJ1-2, with D hard to call. The CDR3 extends over 13 amino acids. Trimming stripped 2 bases from V and 6 bases from J, with 10 bases between. Per germline, CDR1 SGHTA and CDR2 FQGNSA. CDR3 in DNA: TGTGCCAGCAGCTTAATCCGAGGAGATGGCTACACCTTC. Amino acid sequence: CASSLIRGDGYTF.